This TCR beta chain came from a study of cytomegalovirus exposure and HLA in healthy donors. Overall study findings and caveats: In a later analysis, TCR beta V- and J-gene trimming showed a link to a missense DCLRE1C variant. Rarity characterized most TCR sequences, yet some public TCRs appeared in many donors. According to reports, the classifier identified cytomegalovirus status with high specificity and sensitivity.

The CDR3 consists of 14 residues. The germline CDR1 and CDR2 sequences are MNHNS and SASEGT. The V gene end was trimmed by 11 bases and the J gene end by 3 bases; junction bases not matched to a gene: 9. Of note for this clone: The target antigen is unknown.

60 Vbeta and 13 Jbeta primers were used in PCR. TCRdb's copy holds only in-frame clones and misses some; the assay was immunoSEQ multiplex PCR. The sample gives around 70,000 clones, roughly 90% of which show up once; 2% is in the top ten. The receptor was isolated from a woman aged 25 to 39 in good health and CMV-seronegative. Input material: PBMCs. V usage is TRBV6-1 and J usage is TRBJ2-1, with TRBD2 matching 8 bases. The DNA for the CDR3 is TGTGCCCTCGGGGGTAGCGGGGTCTACAATGAGCAGTTCTTC. It specifies CALGGSGVYNEQFF.